The clone carrying this T cell receptor (beta chain) was recorded once. The sample originates from a study of blood T cell repertoires in COVID-19. About the study: In each case, the material was cDNA or gDNA derived from T cells, B-cell-depleted T cells, or PBMCs.

Original methodology: Amplification from reference gene primers served as the basis for estimated nucleated cell counts. The assay was immunoSEQ multiplex PCR, and TCRdb's table has in-frame clones only and misses some. V and J calls and clone size are copied from that table; D and trimming were computed from the DNA. The sample consists of about 150,000 clones, 75% to 90% of them appearing once. This clonotype originated in a human donor in a cohort sampled during active COVID-19. Sequenced material: peripheral blood.

The CDR3 DNA reads as TGTGCCAGCAGCCGGGCGAGGGAGGGCTCACCCCTCCACTTT. It encodes CASSRAREGSPLHF. The J gene is TRBJ1-6, the V gene TRBV6-5; D gene unclear. Trimming took off 6 bases at V and 10 bases at J, with 16 bases between the two ends. This CDR3 region has 14 residues. Germline V gives CDR1 MNHEY, CDR2 SVGAGI.